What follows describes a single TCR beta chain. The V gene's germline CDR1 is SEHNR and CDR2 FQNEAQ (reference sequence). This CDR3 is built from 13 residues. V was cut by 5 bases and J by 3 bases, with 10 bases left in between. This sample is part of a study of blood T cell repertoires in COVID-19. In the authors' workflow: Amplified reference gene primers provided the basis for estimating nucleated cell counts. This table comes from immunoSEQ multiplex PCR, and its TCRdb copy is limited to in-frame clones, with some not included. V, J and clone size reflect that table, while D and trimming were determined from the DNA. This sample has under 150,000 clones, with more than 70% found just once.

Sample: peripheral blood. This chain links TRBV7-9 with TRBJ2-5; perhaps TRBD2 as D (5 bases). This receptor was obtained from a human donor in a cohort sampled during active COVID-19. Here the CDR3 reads CASSHSREETQYF. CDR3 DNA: TGTGCCAGCAGCCACTCGCGGGAAGAGACCCAGTACTTC. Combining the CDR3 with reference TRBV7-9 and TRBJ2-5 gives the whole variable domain DTGVSQNPRHKITKRGQNVTFRCDPISEHNRLYWYRQTLGQGPEFLTYFQNEAQLEKSRLLSDRFSAERPKGSFSTLEIQRTEQGDSAMYLCASSHSREETQYFGPGTRLLVL.